Shown below are 22 T cell receptor beta chains from a single sample sequenced in a study of T cell clones after liver transplantation. The assay was immunoSEQ multiplex PCR, and TCRdb's table has in-frame clones only and misses some. The table lists about 78,000 clones, 75% to 85% of them singletons. The sequencing here drew on CD4+ T cells from blood, taken before liver transplant. Receptors originate from a human donor who received a liver transplant.

The rearrangement uses TRBV6-5 and TRBJ2-3, with a weak D call TRBD2 (6 bases). V gave up 0 bases and J gave up 0 bases, with 7 bases separating them. Germline V gene data show CDR1 as MNHEY and CDR2 as SVGAGI. This CDR3 contains 15 residues. The CDR3 spells CASSYSSGSTDTQYF. The CDR3 DNA follows: TGTGCCAGCAGTTACTCGAGCGGGAGCACAGATACGCAGTATTTT.

This chain uses TRBV5-1 with TRBJ1-4, with a possible D match to TRBD1 (5 bases). CDR1 SGHRS and CDR2 YFSETQ come from the germline V gene. CDR3 length: 13 amino acids. The V end lost 4 bases, the J end lost 3 bases, and 7 bases lay between the germline ends. The CDR3 reads CASSRGSNEKLFF. CDR3 in DNA: TGCGCCAGCAGCCGGGGGTCTAATGAAAAACTGTTTTTT.

The chain uses TRBV7-8 and TRBJ1-1; no reliable D call. CDR1 SGHVS and CDR2 FQNEAQ come from the germline V gene. The CDR3 runs 14 residues. V lost 0 bases and J lost 3, with 8 bases in between. The CDR3 coding sequence is TGTGCCAGCAGCTTAGCCGAAGAGGACACTGAAGCTTTCTTT. This encodes CASSLAEEDTEAFF.

The J gene is TRBJ2-3, the V gene TRBV6-1, with D perhaps matching TRBD1 (6 bases). The ends were cut back, 7 bases at V and 2 bases at J, with 13 bases in the middle. The germline gives CDR1 MNHNS, CDR2 SASEGT. The CDR3 is made up of 14 amino acids. The CDR3 coding sequence is TGTGCCAGCACCTGGGGGCCTTCCACAGATACGCAGTATTTT. Translation: CASTWGPSTDTQYF.

The table lists this clone with a count of one. J is TRBJ2-1 and V is TRBV18; D may correspond to TRBD1 or TRBD2 (5 bases each). Deletions cut 3 bases from V and 0 bases from J, with 12 bases between. CDR3 length equals 16 residues. Germline V gene sequence: CDR1 KGHSH, CDR2 LQKENI. The CDR3 coding sequence is TGTGCCAGCTCACCTTTCGGGGCTAGCTCCTACAATGAGCAGTTCTTC. Its protein product is CASSPFGASSYNEQFF.

The chain combines TRBV6-6 with TRBJ1-2; D not certain. V dropped 5 bases and J dropped 2 bases, with 9 bases sitting between them. Germline V CDR1 and CDR2: MNHNY, SVGAGI (reference sequence). The CDR3 contains 13 residues. CDR3 sequence: CASSVTGNYGYTF. The CDR3 coding sequence is TGTGCCAGCAGTGTAACTGGGAACTATGGCTACACCTTC.

This clone occurred once. The chain combines TRBV7-9 with TRBJ2-1; D not resolved. V lost 5 bases and J lost 4, with 12 bases in between. The germline CDR1 and CDR2 sequences are SEHNR and FQNEAQ (reference sequence). This CDR3 spans 14 amino acids. The CDR3, as DNA: TGTGCCAGCAGCCCAGTTCCCCGTTACAATGAGCAGTTCTTC. As protein: CASSPVPRYNEQFF. The variable domain in full, with the rest retrieved from reference TRBV7-9 and TRBJ2-1, is DTGVSQNPRHKITKRGQNVTFRCDPISEHNRLYWYRQTLGQGPEFLTYFQNEAQLEKSRLLSDRFSAERPKGSFSTLEIQRTEQGDSAMYLCASSPVPRYNEQFFGPGTRLTVL.

V is TRBV4-1 and J is TRBJ2-6, with D perhaps matching TRBD1 (6 bases). Germline-derived CDR1 and CDR2 are MGHRA and YSYEKL. The CDR3 runs to 19 residues. Trimming shortened V by 0 bases and J by 0 bases, and 15 bases separated the two germline ends. The CDR3 protein is CASSQDRAGANSGANVLTF. In DNA form, the CDR3 reads TGCGCCAGCAGCCAAGATCGTGCAGGGGCGAACTCTGGGGCCAACGTCCTGACTTTC.

The chain employs TRBV11-3 and TRBJ2-6; perhaps D is TRBD1 or TRBD2 (5 bases each). CDR1 and CDR2 (germline): SGHNT, YENEEA. The V end lost 5 bases, the J end lost 0 bases, and 14 bases lay between the germline ends. The CDR3 length is 17 residues. This CDR3 reads CASSDEGRGSGANVLTF. The CDR3 DNA reads as TGTGCCAGCAGCGACGAGGGACGAGGCTCTGGGGCCAACGTCCTGACTTTC.

V gene TRBV6-1 combines with J gene TRBJ1-1, with D maybe TRBD1 (5 bases). Trimming cost V 4 bases and J 0 bases, with 12 bases left between them. There are 15 residues in the CDR3. From germline, CDR1 is MNHNS and CDR2 SASEGT. CDR3 loop: CASSGDGRMNTEAFF. Written as DNA, the CDR3 is TGTGCCAGCAGTGGGGACGGCCGTATGAACACTGAAGCTTTCTTT.

V gene TRBV9 combines with J gene TRBJ1-1, with D hard to call. V was cut by 0 bases and J by 3 bases, with 6 bases left in between. Germline V gene sequence: CDR1 SGDLS, CDR2 YYNGEE. CDR3 size: 13 residues. This chain's CDR3 is CASSVESYTEAFF. CDR3 bases: TGTGCCAGCAGCGTAGAAAGTTACACTGAAGCTTTCTTT.

The chain carries TRBV7-8 and TRBJ1-5, with D perhaps TRBD1 (5 bases). CDR3 length equals 18 residues. Trimming left V 8 bases short and J 2 bases short, with 25 bases between. CDR1 is SGHVS and CDR2 is FQNEAQ in the germline V gene. The CDR3 loop is CASGRGTPWVVGNQPQHF. DNA of the CDR3: TGTGCCAGCGGACGAGGGACCCCCTGGGTCGTCGGCAATCAGCCCCAGCATTTT.

The rearrangement uses TRBV16 and TRBJ1-3; tentatively, D is TRBD1 (5 bases). Trimming stripped 1 base from V and 3 bases from J, with 13 bases between. The CDR3 is made up of 16 amino acids. The germline gives CDR1 KGHSY, CDR2 FQNENV. The CDR3 region is CASSQLQGSVGNTIYF. The CDR3 DNA follows: TGTGCCAGCAGCCAATTGCAGGGTTCGGTTGGAAACACCATATATTTT.

The V and J genes are TRBV2 and TRBJ1-2, with D unresolved. CDR1 is SNHLY and CDR2 is FYNNEI in the germline V gene. V dropped 3 bases and J dropped 4 bases, with 12 bases sitting between them. This CDR3 region has 14 residues. CDR3 loop: CASSDEVALYGYTF. In DNA form, the CDR3 reads TGTGCCAGCAGTGATGAGGTCGCGCTCTATGGCTACACCTTC. The entire variable domain, with the rest obtained from reference TRBV2 and TRBJ1-2, is as follows: EPEVTQTPSHQVTQMGQEVILRCVPISNHLYFYWYRQILGQKVEFLVSFYNNEISEKSEIFDDQFSVERPDGSNFTLKIRSTKLEDSAMYFCASSDEVALYGYTFGSGTRLTVV.

Concerning this clone: In the same sample, other DNA sequences code for this CDR3. V gene TRBV9 combines with J gene TRBJ2-2; perhaps TRBD1 as D (6 bases). Germline assignment: CDR1 SGDLS and CDR2 YYNGEE. V lost 3 bases and J lost 2, with 8 bases in between. The CDR3 contains 14 residues. Here the CDR3 DNA reads TGTGCCAGCAGCGGGACAGCAAACACCGGGGAGCTGTTTTTT. It translates to CASSGTANTGELFF.

V usage is TRBV28 and J usage is TRBJ2-3; perhaps TRBD2 as D (6 bases). Trimming shortened V by 7 bases and J by 0 bases, and 17 bases separated the two germline ends. Germline V gives CDR1 MDHEN, CDR2 SYDVKM. The CDR3 is made up of 16 amino acids. The CDR3 region is CASKNRDFLSTDTQYF. Here the CDR3 DNA reads TGTGCCAGCAAAAACCGGGACTTTTTAAGCACAGATACGCAGTATTTT.

The chain uses TRBV2 and TRBJ2-2; possibly TRBD2 for D (6 bases). The CDR3 is 14 residues long. Trimming stripped 2 bases from V and 6 bases from J, with 10 bases between. CDR1 and CDR2 from the germline V gene are SNHLY and FYNNEI. The CDR3 sequence is CASSEYGGPGELFF. In nucleotides, the CDR3 is TGTGCCAGCAGTGAATACGGGGGTCCCGGGGAGCTGTTTTTT.

This clone was seen just once. The chain employs TRBV6-1 and TRBJ1-1; weak D call: TRBD1 (6 bases). This CDR3 is 15 amino acids long. Germline-derived CDR1 and CDR2 are MNHNS and SASEGT. The V end lost 6 bases, the J end lost 4 bases, and 18 bases lay between the germline ends. CDR3 nucleotides: TGTGCCAGCAGGGTCCTCCAACAGGGCGGCACTGAAGCTTTCTTT. It specifies CASRVLQQGGTEAFF.

This sequence joins TRBV11-2 and TRBJ2-2, with 8 bases lining up with TRBD2. This CDR3 is 16 amino acids long. Germline V gene lookup returns CDR1 SGHAT and CDR2 FQNNGV. V shed 6 bases and J 2 bases; nucleotides not matched to a gene: 8. The CDR3 sequence is CASSPYGTSNTGELFF. CDR3 nucleotides: TGTGCCAGCAGTCCTTACGGGACTAGTAACACCGGGGAGCTGTTTTTT.

The genes are TRBV7-8 and TRBJ1-1; TRBD1 matches at 7 bases. The germline gives CDR1 SGHVS, CDR2 FQNEAQ. The ends lost 4 bases at V and 1 base at J; junction bases unmatched: 3. The CDR3 is 14 residues long. The CDR3 spells CASSSYRGNTEAFF. The DNA for the CDR3 is TGTGCCAGCAGCTCATACAGGGGGAACACTGAAGCTTTCTTT.

This sequence joins TRBV28 and TRBJ2-7; D may be TRBD2 (5 bases). CDR1 and CDR2 from the germline V gene are MDHEN and SYDVKM. The ends were cut back, 1 base at V and 3 bases at J, with 10 bases in the middle. The CDR3 length is 14 residues. CDR3 sequence: CASSLLASSYEQYF. The CDR3 region has the DNA TGTGCCAGCAGTTTATTGGCTAGCAGCTACGAGCAGTACTTC.

This clone is a singleton in its sample. V usage is TRBV7-6 and J usage is TRBJ2-1, with 10 bases that match TRBD2. Trimming cost V 0 bases and J 9 bases; bases outside gene matches: 5. The CDR3 covers 15 residues. Germline assignment: CDR1 SGHVS and CDR2 FNYEAQ. In DNA, the CDR3 is TGTGCCAGCAGCTTAGCAGCGGGAGGGCCGACTGAGCAGTTCTTC. It specifies CASSLAAGGPTEQFF. Full variable domain (rest looked up from reference TRBV7-6 and TRBJ2-1): GAGVSQSPRYKVTKRGQDVALRCDPISGHVSLYWYRQALGQGPEFLTYFNYEAQQDKSGLPNDRFSAERPEGSISTLTIQRTEQRDSAMYRCASSLAAGGPTEQFFGPGTRLTVL.